This entry lists 22 T cell receptor beta chains sequenced from one sample in a study of CD8+ T cells in alopecia areata. Extracted from the samples, RNA was reverse transcribed into cDNA to serve as the sequencing template. Measured with immunoSEQ multiplex PCR; TCRdb has only the in-frame clones, and not every one. The sample has approximately 120,000 clones, about 59% seen once. Treatment here: oral pan-JAK inhibitor, 5-10 mg twice daily. The sequencing here drew on CD4+ T cells sorted from blood, taken at week 4, from a patient treated with tofacitinib. All receptors come from a human donor with alopecia areata.

In its sample, this clone was seen a few times. V and J are TRBV11-3 and TRBJ2-1; 7 nucleotides align to TRBD1. This CDR3 comprises 14 residues. Germline V gene sequence: CDR1 SGHNT, CDR2 YENEEA. V shed 5 bases, J shed 0 bases, and the junction held 1 base outside the gene matches. The CDR3 coding sequence is TGTGCCAGCAGCCGGGACAGCTCCTACAATGAGCAGTTCTTC. Translated: CASSRDSSYNEQFF.

The rearrangement uses TRBV7-2 and TRBJ2-5, with 9 bases matching TRBD1. CDR1 SGHTA and CDR2 FQGNSA come from the germline V gene. With V trimmed by 4 bases and J by 2 bases, 2 bases remained unmatched. The CDR3 extends over 14 amino acids. The DNA of the CDR3 is TGTGCCAGCAGCTCCGGGACAGGGCAAGAGACCCAGTACTTC. Amino acid sequence: CASSSGTGQETQYF.

This rearrangement joins TRBV7-2 to TRBJ2-2, with D uncertain. Germline lookup yields CDR1 SGHTA and CDR2 FQGNSA. This CDR3 spans 15 amino acids. The ends were cut back, 5 bases at V and 0 bases at J, with 10 bases in the middle. The CDR3 coding sequence is TGTGCCAGCAGCCCCCGTGGAGCGAACACCGGGGAGCTGTTTTTT. This translates into CASSPRGANTGELFF.

In nucleotides, the CDR3 is TGTGCCAGCAGCGTAGACGAGGGCAGGGGAGCGATCGGGGAGCTGTTTTTT. It is translated as CASSVDEGRGAIGELFF. The V call is TRBV9, the J call TRBJ2-2; D may be TRBD1 (6 bases). The V gene's germline CDR1 is SGDLS and CDR2 YYNGEE. This CDR3 comprises 17 residues. Trimming took 0 bases from V and 7 from J, leaving 19 bases between them.

The chain employs TRBV28 and TRBJ2-1; 8 nucleotides agree with TRBD2. The V segment lost 3 bases and the J segment 4 bases; nucleotides outside the gene matches: 5. The CDR3 totals 15 residues. The V gene's germline CDR1 is MDHEN and CDR2 SYDVKM. DNA for the CDR3: TGTGCCAGCAGTTTGTCGGTAGCGGGGTACAATGAGCAGTTCTTC. It is translated as CASSLSVAGYNEQFF.

In its sample, this clone was seen a few times. The chain's CDR3 is CASSLAGRGYEQFF. CDR3 coding DNA: TGTGCCAGTAGTTTAGCGGGGCGGGGGTATGAGCAGTTCTTC. The rearrangement joins TRBV19 to TRBJ2-1; 8 bases line up with TRBD2. V lost 5 bases, J lost 8 bases, and 8 bases stayed unmatched. The germline gives CDR1 LNHDA, CDR2 SQIVND (reference sequence). CDR3 size: 14 residues.

The CDR3 DNA sequence: TGCAGCGTTGAACAGGGTGGCTACACCTTC. As protein: CSVEQGGYTF. This sequence joins TRBV29-1 and TRBJ1-2; D is perhaps TRBD1 (5 bases). V was pared by 2 bases and J by 7 bases, with 5 bases between. This CDR3 has 10 residues. Per the germline V gene, CDR1 is SQVTM and CDR2 is ANQGSEA.

This clone has just a few counts. The J gene is TRBJ1-2, the V gene TRBV27, with D unresolved. The germline CDR1 and CDR2 sequences are MNHEY and SMNVEV (reference sequence). This CDR3 has 15 amino acids. V was clipped by 0 bases and J by 6 bases, with 14 bases between them. The CDR3 spells CASSLSGQEGNGYTF. For the CDR3, the DNA is TGTGCCAGCAGTTTATCCGGGCAGGAAGGCAATGGCTACACCTTC.

This CDR3 reads CASSLRVGTDTQYF. The CDR3 DNA sequence: TGTGCCAGCAGTCTCAGGGTGGGCACAGATACGCAGTATTTT. The chain combines TRBV27 with TRBJ2-3, with D possibly being TRBD1 (5 bases). Looked up from germline, CDR1 is MNHEY and CDR2 is SMNVEV (reference sequence). CDR3 length: 14 residues. With 5 bases removed from V and 1 base from J, the gap between germline ends came to 10 bases.

Only a few counts were recorded for this clone. This chain joins TRBV5-1 and TRBJ2-3; D unclear. V was shortened by 2 bases and J by 0 bases, with 10 bases between the two germline ends. CDR3 length: 15 residues. Per the germline V gene, CDR1 is SGHRS and CDR2 is YFSETQ. The CDR3 reads CASSLNSPSTDTQYF. CDR3 in DNA: TGCGCCAGCAGCTTAAATAGCCCAAGCACAGATACGCAGTATTTT.

The V gene is TRBV19, the J gene TRBJ2-2; D unresolved. Germline V gene lookup returns CDR1 LNHDA and CDR2 SQIVND (reference sequence). V lost 1 base to trimming and J lost 7 bases, with 4 bases between them. The CDR3 has 12 residues. CDR3 in amino acids: CASSIGRGELFF. CDR3 coding DNA: TGTGCCAGTAGTATAGGGCGCGGGGAGCTGTTTTTT.

The chain couples TRBV28 to TRBJ1-5; D may be TRBD1 (5 bases). The CDR3 length is 15 residues. Trimming removed 5 bases at V and 9 bases at J, with 20 bases between. Germline CDR1 reads MDHEN; CDR2 reads SYDVKM. The CDR3 sequence is CASSPPGGMIMPQHF. CDR3 nucleotide sequence: TGTGCCAGCAGTCCCCCTGGGGGAATGATCATGCCCCAGCATTTT.

The rearrangement links TRBV13 to TRBJ2-5; 9 bases match TRBD2. V was pared by 3 bases and J by 4 bases, with 6 bases of the junction left unmatched. Germline V lookup: CDR1 PRHDT, CDR2 FYEKMQ (reference sequence). This CDR3 comprises 15 residues. In DNA form, the CDR3 reads TGTGCCAGCAGCTTGCGTCTAGCGGGATCAGAGACCCAGTACTTC. Translation: CASSLRLAGSETQYF.

This clone was observed a few times. The genes are TRBV6-1 and TRBJ2-6; 10 nucleotides line up with TRBD2. V gave up 4 bases and J gave up 0 bases; unmatched junction bases: 0. CDR1 and CDR2 from the germline V gene are MNHNS and SASEGT. The CDR3 length is 16 residues. In DNA, the CDR3 is TGTGCCAGCAGTGGGACTAGCGGCTCTGGGGCCAACGTCCTGACTTTC. Translated: CASSGTSGSGANVLTF.

The gene calls are TRBV27 and TRBJ2-1; 9 nucleotides match TRBD2. The trim removed 3 bases at V and 0 bases at J, leaving 3 bases unmatched. This CDR3 has 16 amino acids. The germline V gene has CDR1 MNHEY and CDR2 SMNVEV (reference sequence). DNA of the CDR3: TGTGCCAGCAGTTTCCTTAGCGGGAGCTCCTACAATGAGCAGTTCTTC. This sequence encodes CASSFLSGSSYNEQFF.

The gene calls are TRBV28 and TRBJ2-7; no firm D call. Trimming stripped 10 bases from V and 0 bases from J, with 16 bases between. The CDR3 length is 14 residues. Germline V gene lookup returns CDR1 MDHEN and CDR2 SYDVKM. The CDR3: CAINPSTSSYEQYF. CDR3 DNA: TGTGCCATCAACCCGTCCACGAGCTCCTACGAGCAGTACTTC.

This clone was found a few times. The same CDR3 also results from other DNA sequences found in this sample. V usage is TRBV2 and J usage is TRBJ2-3; D is uncertain. Trimming cost V 3 bases and J 2 bases, with 0 bases left between them. CDR3 length: 11 residues. Germline V gene lookup returns CDR1 SNHLY and CDR2 FYNNEI. The CDR3 coding sequence is TGTGCCAGCAGTGACACAGATACGCAGTATTTT. Translated, it gives CASSDTDTQYF.

The CDR3 DNA sequence: TGTGCCAGCAGCTTAGGTAGGGGGGCAGAAGAGACCCAGTACTTC. Its translation is CASSLGRGAEETQYF. The rearrangement uses TRBV13 and TRBJ2-5; D possibly matches TRBD1 or TRBD2 (6 bases each). The V gene's germline CDR1 is PRHDT and CDR2 FYEKMQ (reference sequence). Deletions cut 0 bases from V and 3 bases from J, with 11 bases between. The CDR3 runs 15 residues.

The table lists this clone with a count of one. CDR3 coding DNA: TGTGCCAGCAACGGCGGCGAGGGGGGTAGCTCACCCCTCCACTTT. Its translation is CASNGGEGGSSPLHF. The rearrangement joins TRBV28 to TRBJ1-6; perhaps TRBD1 as D (6 bases). The germline CDR1 and CDR2 sequences are MDHEN and SYDVKM. This CDR3 is 15 amino acids long. V was pared by 7 bases and J by 10 bases, with 20 bases between.

The chain has TRBV7-2 and TRBJ2-1; tentatively, D is TRBD1 (6 bases). The CDR3 is 16 residues long. V gave up 1 base and J gave up 0 bases, with 10 bases separating them. The germline CDR1 and CDR2 sequences are SGHTA and FQGNSA. CDR3 coding DNA: TGTGCCAGCAGCTTAGGACCCAGGGGCTCCTACAATGAGCAGTTCTTC. The encoded protein is CASSLGPRGSYNEQFF.

V gene TRBV6-5 combines with J gene TRBJ1-2; TRBD1 is a possible D gene (5 bases). V was shortened by 7 bases and J by 3 bases, with 12 bases between the two germline ends. Germline CDR1 is MNHEY and CDR2 is SVGAGI. The CDR3 consists of 13 residues. CDR3 sequence reads: CASTQGIDYGYTF. CDR3 bases: TGTGCCAGCACTCAGGGTATAGACTATGGCTACACCTTC.

The chain uses TRBV5-4 and TRBJ1-2; D is possibly TRBD1 (6 bases). This CDR3 is 16 amino acids long. Trimming cost V 3 bases and J 6 bases, with 21 bases left between them. In germline, CDR1 is SGHNT, CDR2 YYREEE (reference sequence). CDR3 DNA sequence: TGTGCCAGCAGCTCGGATGGTGTACAGGGAGAGGATGGCTACACCTTC. It translates to CASSSDGVQGEDGYTF.